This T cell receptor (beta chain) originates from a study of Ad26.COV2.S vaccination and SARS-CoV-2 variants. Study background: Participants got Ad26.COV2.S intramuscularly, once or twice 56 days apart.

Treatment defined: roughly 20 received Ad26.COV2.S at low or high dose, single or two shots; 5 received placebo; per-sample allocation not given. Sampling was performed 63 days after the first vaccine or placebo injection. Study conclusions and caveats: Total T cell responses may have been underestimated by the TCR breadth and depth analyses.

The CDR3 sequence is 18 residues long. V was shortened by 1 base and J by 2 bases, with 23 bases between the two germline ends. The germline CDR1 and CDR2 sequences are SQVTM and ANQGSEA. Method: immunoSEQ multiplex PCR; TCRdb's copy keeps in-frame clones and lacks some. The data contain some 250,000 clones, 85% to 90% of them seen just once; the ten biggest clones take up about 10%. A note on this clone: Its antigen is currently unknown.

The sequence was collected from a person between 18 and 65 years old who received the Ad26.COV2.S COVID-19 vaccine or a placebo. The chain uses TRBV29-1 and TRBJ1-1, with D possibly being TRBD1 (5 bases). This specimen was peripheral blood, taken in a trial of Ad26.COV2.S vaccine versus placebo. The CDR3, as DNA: TGCAGCGTTGAAGGGGCTTGGGGCAGCGATATAAAAAACACTGAAGCTTTCTTT. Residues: CSVEGAWGSDIKNTEAFF.